Following are 10 T cell receptor beta chains from one sample sequenced in a study of chemoradiotherapy in HPV16-positive cancers. Measured with immunoSEQ multiplex PCR; TCRdb has only the in-frame clones, and not every one. Altogether 20,000 to 30,000 clones are present, roughly 94% being singletons, with the ten largest covering approximately 3%. The sample was collected from a patient who underwent chemoradiotherapy. The receptor set was obtained from a human donor with HPV-associated anogenital cancer.

The CDR3 loop is CASSPPTRTEAFF. For the CDR3, the DNA is TGTGCCAGCAGCCCCCCGACACGGACTGAAGCTTTCTTT. The chain combines TRBV16 with TRBJ1-1, with D unclear. This CDR3 comprises 13 residues. V was trimmed by 4 bases and J by 5 bases, leaving 11 bases between them. CDR1 is KGHSY and CDR2 is FQNENV in the germline V gene.

The V and J genes are TRBV7-2 and TRBJ1-1; 7 bases line up with TRBD1. Germline assignment: CDR1 SGHTA and CDR2 FQGNSA. V trimming: 1 base; J trimming: 10 bases; junction bases outside the gene matches: 6. CDR3 length: 13 residues. The CDR3 is CASSLEEGARAFF. In DNA form, the CDR3 reads TGTGCCAGCAGCTTAGAGGAGGGGGCCCGAGCTTTCTTT. Drawing the rest from reference TRBV7-2 and TRBJ1-1, the complete variable domain is GAGVSQSPSNKVTEKGKDVELRCDPISGHTALYWYRQSLGQGLEFLIYFQGNSAPDKSGLPSDRFSAERTGGSVSTLTIQRTQQEDSAVYLCASSLEEGARAFFGQGTRLTVV.

The V gene is TRBV5-1, the J gene TRBJ2-2, with 11 positions matching TRBD1. The CDR3 covers 15 residues. CDR1 and CDR2 (germline): SGHRS, YFSETQ. Trimming removed 4 bases from V and 4 bases from J; junction bases left unmatched: 3. The DNA for the CDR3 is TGCGCCAGCAGCCGGGGACAGGGGGGCACCGGGGAGCTGTTTTTT. Translation: CASSRGQGGTGELFF.

The chain uses TRBV11-2 and TRBJ2-7; 9 bases fit TRBD1. Germline loops: CDR1 SGHAT, CDR2 FQNNGV. This CDR3 has 17 residues. V shed 1 base and J 0 bases; nucleotides not matched to a gene: 7. The chain's CDR3 is CASSLAAGTGFSYEQYF. The CDR3 DNA is TGTGCCAGCAGCTTAGCAGCCGGGACAGGGTTCTCCTACGAGCAGTACTTC.

The chain links TRBV7-6 to TRBJ2-2; 10 bases fit TRBD2. With V trimmed by 2 bases and J by 3 bases, 9 bases remained unmatched. The CDR3 is 18 residues long. CDR1 SGHVS and CDR2 FNYEAQ come from the germline V gene. As DNA, the CDR3 is TGTGCCAGCAGCTTACGATCCGGGACTAGCGATCACACCGGGGAGCTGTTTTTT. This translates into CASSLRSGTSDHTGELFF.

The chain recombines TRBV29-1 with TRBJ1-5; D is possibly TRBD1 (6 bases). The CDR3 extends over 12 amino acids. From germline, CDR1 is SQVTM and CDR2 ANQGSEA. Trimming took 4 bases from V and 9 from J, leaving 13 bases between them. The CDR3 loop is CSVGQAEGPQHF. DNA of the CDR3: TGCAGCGTTGGACAGGCCGAGGGGCCCCAGCATTTT.

V and J are TRBV25-1 and TRBJ2-1; no clear D. Germline V gene lookup returns CDR1 MGHDK and CDR2 SYGVNS. This CDR3 contains 14 residues. Trimming left V 3 bases short and J 3 bases short, with 9 bases between. The CDR3 DNA reads as TGTGCCAGCAGTGACGAGACTCTCTACAATGAGCAGTTCTTC. Protein: CASSDETLYNEQFF.

The V call is TRBV6-4, the J call TRBJ2-3; no clear D gene. The germline CDR1 and CDR2 sequences are MRHNA and SNTAGT. Trimming cost V 3 bases and J 3 bases, with 7 bases left between them. The CDR3 is 13 residues long. CDR3 in amino acids: CASSEKGTDTQYF. The DNA for the CDR3 is TGTGCCAGCAGTGAAAAGGGAACAGATACGCAGTATTTT.

The chain carries TRBV2 and TRBJ1-4; D may be TRBD1 (5 bases). The germline CDR1 and CDR2 sequences are SNHLY and FYNNEI. The length of the CDR3 is 15 residues. Trimming took off 6 bases at V and 0 bases at J, with 11 bases between the two ends. CDR3 amino acids: CASSPDSATNEKLFF. CDR3 bases: TGTGCCAGCAGCCCCGACAGTGCAACTAATGAAAAACTGTTTTTT.

The chain joins TRBV5-1 to TRBJ2-7; D is possibly TRBD1 (6 bases). This CDR3 is 14 amino acids long. V was trimmed by 0 bases and J by 6 bases, leaving 13 bases between them. The germline gives CDR1 SGHRS, CDR2 YFSETQ. The CDR3 DNA sequence: TGCGCCAGCAGCTTGGGGGCCTCAGGGGCCGAGCAGTACTTC. Encoded protein: CASSLGASGAEQYF. The entire variable domain, with the rest obtained from reference TRBV5-1 and TRBJ2-7, is as follows: KAGVTQTPRYLIKTRGQQVTLSCSPISGHRSVSWYQQTPGQGLQFLFEYFSETQRNKGNFPGRFSGRQFSNSRSEMNVSTLELGDSALYLCASSLGASGAEQYFGPGTRLTVT.